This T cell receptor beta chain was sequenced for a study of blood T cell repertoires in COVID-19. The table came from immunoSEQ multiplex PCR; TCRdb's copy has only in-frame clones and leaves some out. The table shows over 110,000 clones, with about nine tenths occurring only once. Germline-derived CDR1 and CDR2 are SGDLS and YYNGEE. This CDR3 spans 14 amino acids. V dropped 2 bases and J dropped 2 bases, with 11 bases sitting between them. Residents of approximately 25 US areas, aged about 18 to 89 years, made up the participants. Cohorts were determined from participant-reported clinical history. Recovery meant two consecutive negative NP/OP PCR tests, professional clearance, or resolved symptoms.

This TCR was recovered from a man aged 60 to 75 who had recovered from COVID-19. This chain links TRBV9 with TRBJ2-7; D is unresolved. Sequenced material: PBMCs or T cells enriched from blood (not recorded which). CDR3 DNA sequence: TGTGCCAGCAGCGTCGGGTGGGTTCCCTACGAGCAGTACTTC. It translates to CASSVGWVPYEQYF.